This T cell receptor (beta chain) was captured by sequencing in a study of CD8+ T cells in alopecia areata. Looking at the study overall: Treated patients were given oral tofacitinib, which was dosed at 5 to 10 mg twice daily. Percent of scalp involved defined treated patients' severity scores.

Documented treatment: oral pan-JAK inhibitor, 5-10 mg twice daily. It was cDNA, reverse transcribed from extracted RNA, that served as the sequencing template. Using immunoSEQ multiplex PCR, the repertoire was profiled, and TCRdb retains in-frame clones only, with some absent. The sample shows 150,000 to 200,000 clones, roughly 60% of them seen only once. Notes on the study in general: Administration of tofacitinib significantly diminished scalp clonality and expanded CD8+ clones within the top 100. Mice showed clearer TCR sharing than patients did, a gap that was possibly HLA-related.

Worth noting for this clone: As yet, its antigen is unknown.

Sequencing was performed on CD4+ T cells sorted from blood, taken around week 49, from a patient treated with tofacitinib. The receptor's source is a human donor with alopecia areata.

Here the CDR3 reads CSVSGAGITGELFF. For the CDR3, the DNA is TGCAGCGTTTCAGGGGCGGGTATTACCGGGGAGCTGTTTTTT. The chain is built from TRBV29-1 and TRBJ2-2, with a possible D match to TRBD1 (6 bases). The CDR3 totals 14 residues. Germline V gene sequence: CDR1 SQVTM, CDR2 ANQGSEA. Trimming stripped 5 bases from V and 5 bases from J, with 15 bases between.